Following are 32 T cell receptor beta chains from one sample sequenced in a study of cytomegalovirus exposure and HLA in healthy donors. It was with 60 Vbeta and 13 Jbeta primers that the PCR ran. Libraries were prepared by immunoSEQ multiplex PCR; TCRdb keeps only in-frame clonotypes and omits some of them. This sample yields some 150,000 clones, of which roughly 80% are seen a single time; roughly 3.4% belongs to the top ten. Sequences were obtained from PBMCs. These receptors were obtained from a male donor in good health and CMV-seronegative.

The J gene is TRBJ1-2, the V gene TRBV9, with D possibly TRBD1 on 5 matching bases. The germline V gene encodes CDR1 SGDLS and CDR2 YYNGEE. V lost 3 bases, J lost 5 bases, and 23 bases lay in between. The CDR3 runs 17 residues. The CDR3 loop reads CASSGPGKGSVLYGYTF. The CDR3 nucleotides read TGTGCCAGCAGCGGGCCAGGGAAAGGTTCTGTCTTGTATGGCTACACCTTC.

This clone was recorded a few times. This chain uses TRBV7-6 with TRBJ1-1; D is unclear. The CDR3 totals 14 residues. Trimming took 1 base from V and 4 from J, leaving 10 bases between them. In germline, CDR1 is SGHVS, CDR2 FNYEAQ. The CDR3 sequence: CASSLDADFTEAFF. The CDR3 DNA follows: TGTGCCAGCAGCTTAGATGCTGACTTCACTGAAGCTTTCTTT. Based on the CDR3 plus reference TRBV7-6 and TRBJ1-1, the full variable domain is GAGVSQSPRYKVTKRGQDVALRCDPISGHVSLYWYRQALGQGPEFLTYFNYEAQQDKSGLPNDRFSAERPEGSISTLTIQRTEQRDSAMYRCASSLDADFTEAFFGQGTRLTVV.

The chain employs TRBV6-1 and TRBJ2-7; D might be TRBD1 (6 bases). The V and J ends lost 9 bases and 2 bases respectively, with 11 bases between them. The CDR3 consists of 12 residues. Looked up from germline, CDR1 is MNHNS and CDR2 is SASEGT. CDR3 coding DNA: TGTGCCAGTCGGGACAACGCCTACGAGCAGTACTTC. It is translated as CASRDNAYEQYF.

The rearrangement joins TRBV7-9 to TRBJ1-6; D is unresolved. The germline CDR1 and CDR2 sequences are SEHNR and FQNEAQ (reference sequence). V gave up 2 bases and J gave up 4 bases, with 6 bases separating them. The CDR3 covers 14 residues. The CDR3 DNA is TGTGCCAGCAGCTTATCGGGTTATAATTCACCCCTCCACTTT. Protein product: CASSLSGYNSPLHF.

This sequence joins TRBV15 and TRBJ1-1; tentatively, D is TRBD1 (5 bases). Germline V gene sequence: CDR1 LNHNV, CDR2 YYDKDF (reference sequence). The CDR3 spans 16 residues. With 5 bases removed from V and 6 bases from J, the gap between germline ends came to 22 bases. In DNA, the CDR3 is TGTGCCACCAGCGGTTTAGGCAGGGAAGCCTACCCTGAAGCTTTCTTT. Its protein is CATSGLGREAYPEAFF.

This clone was seen only a few times. CDR3 sequence (DNA): TGTGCCAGCAGTTACGCCGGGACAGGGAACGGCTACACCTTC. Translating it yields CASSYAGTGNGYTF. The V and J genes are TRBV6-5 and TRBJ1-2; 9 positions agree with TRBD1. Per the germline V gene, CDR1 is MNHEY and CDR2 is SVGAGI. The CDR3 has 14 residues. With 2 bases clipped from V and 8 bases from J, the junction kept 6 bases outside the gene matches.

The V call is TRBV7-9, the J call TRBJ2-1; 14 bases agree with TRBD2. The CDR3 is made up of 19 amino acids. The junction had 6 bases not matched to a gene; V was cut back by 2 bases and J by 0 bases. Germline assignment: CDR1 SEHNR and CDR2 FQNEAQ (reference sequence). CDR3 residues: CASSLQGLAGVSSYNEQFF. For the CDR3, the DNA is TGTGCCAGCAGCTTACAGGGACTAGCGGGGGTCAGCTCCTACAATGAGCAGTTCTTC.

This chain connects TRBV15 to TRBJ2-7; 7 bases line up with TRBD1. V dropped 4 bases and J dropped 2; count of bases not matched to a gene: 8. The CDR3 is 15 residues long. In germline, CDR1 is LNHNV, CDR2 YYDKDF (reference sequence). CDR3 amino acids: CATSTLDRDAYEQYF. In DNA, the CDR3 is TGTGCCACCAGCACCCTAGACAGGGACGCCTACGAGCAGTACTTC.

The rearrangement links TRBV28 to TRBJ2-7, with 10 nucleotides matching TRBD1. Per the germline V gene, CDR1 is MDHEN and CDR2 is SYDVKM. Trimming at V came to 5 bases and at J to 0 bases, leaving 7 bases not matched to a gene. The CDR3 totals 16 residues. CDR3 sequence reads: CASSVPGQGSSYEQYF. Written as DNA, the CDR3 is TGTGCCAGCAGTGTACCGGGACAGGGGAGCTCCTACGAGCAGTACTTC.

The chain employs TRBV6-1 and TRBJ2-7, with 7 nucleotides matching TRBD2. With V trimmed by 6 bases and J by 0 bases, 5 bases remained unmatched. Germline lookup yields CDR1 MNHNS and CDR2 SASEGT. The CDR3 spans 14 residues. The CDR3, as DNA: TGTGCCAGCAGACTAGCGCTAAGCTCCTACGAGCAGTACTTC. Encoded protein: CASRLALSSYEQYF.

The chain employs TRBV7-9 and TRBJ2-7, with D maybe TRBD2 (6 bases). CDR1 is SEHNR and CDR2 is FQNEAQ in the germline V gene (reference sequence). V lost 1 base and J lost 3, with 13 bases in between. This CDR3 contains 15 residues. The CDR3 here is CASSLGGGASYEQYF. The CDR3 DNA reads as TGTGCCAGCAGCTTAGGGGGAGGTGCCAGCTACGAGCAGTACTTC.

J is TRBJ1-1 and V is TRBV6-6; TRBD1 matches at 9 bases. The germline V gene has CDR1 MNHNY and CDR2 SVGAGI (reference sequence). Trimming took 5 bases from V and 7 from J; bases not matched to a gene: 8. CDR3 length equals 14 residues. The CDR3 protein is CASSDGQGRNEAFF. CDR3 DNA sequence: TGTGCCAGCAGTGACGGACAGGGGAGAAATGAAGCTTTCTTT.

The chain has TRBV28 and TRBJ2-2; D is perhaps TRBD1 (6 bases). Germline V gene sequence: CDR1 MDHEN, CDR2 SYDVKM. This CDR3 region has 17 residues. Trimming left V 5 bases short and J 1 base short, with 17 bases between. CDR3: CASSHHSDSQNTGELFF. CDR3 nucleotides: TGTGCCAGCAGTCATCATTCGGACAGCCAGAACACCGGGGAGCTGTTTTTT.

CDR3 nucleotide sequence: TGTGCCAGTAGGGTATTTTACGAGGACTACTCTGGGGCCAACGTCCTGACTTTC. This sequence encodes CASRVFYEDYSGANVLTF. J is TRBJ2-6 and V is TRBV19, with a possible D match to TRBD2 (6 bases). Germline V gene data show CDR1 as LNHDA and CDR2 as SQIVND (reference sequence). Deletions cut 6 bases from V and 0 bases from J, with 18 bases between. This CDR3 is built from 18 residues.

A remark on this clone: One junction end disagrees with the germline gene, perhaps due to a read error. This chain uses TRBV28 with TRBJ1-2, with unresolved D. Per the germline V gene, CDR1 is MDHEN and CDR2 is SYDVKM. The CDR3 covers 14 residues. CDR3 DNA: TGTGCCAGCCGTTTCCATGGAGATAACTATGGCTACACCTTC. It codes for CASRFHGDNYGYTF.

The rearrangement links TRBV28 to TRBJ1-3, with 8 bases that match TRBD1. The germline V gene has CDR1 MDHEN and CDR2 SYDVKM. The trim removed 3 bases at V and 2 bases at J, leaving 12 bases unmatched. The CDR3 extends over 18 amino acids. CDR3 coding DNA: TGTGCCAGCAGTTTTTTCCAGGCAGGGGGCATAACTGGAAACACCATATATTTT. Translation: CASSFFQAGGITGNTIYF.

This chain links TRBV9 with TRBJ2-1; TRBD1 agrees at 11 bases. V was clipped by 3 bases and J by 8 bases; unmatched bases: 10. Germline CDR1 is SGDLS and CDR2 is YYNGEE. This CDR3 spans 16 amino acids. Here the CDR3 reads CASSANYGDRGDEQFF. DNA of the CDR3: TGTGCCAGCAGCGCGAACTACGGGGACAGGGGGGATGAGCAGTTCTTC.

This rearrangement joins TRBV4-1 to TRBJ2-2; a weak D match, TRBD1 (6 bases). With 5 bases removed from V and 2 bases from J, the gap between germline ends came to 12 bases. Germline lookup yields CDR1 MGHRA and CDR2 YSYEKL. The CDR3 runs 15 residues. CDR3 protein: CASSYGGYNTGELFF. DNA of the CDR3: TGCGCCAGCAGCTATGGGGGCTATAACACCGGGGAGCTGTTTTTT.

The chain recombines TRBV6-1 with TRBJ1-3, with TRBD1 as a possible D gene (5 bases). This CDR3 comprises 14 residues. V lost 8 bases, J lost 0 bases, and 11 bases lay in between. Germline CDR1 and CDR2: MNHNS and SASEGT. The CDR3: CASEATVSGNTIYF. Here the CDR3 DNA reads TGTGCCAGCGAGGCGACAGTCTCTGGAAACACCATATATTTT.

The genes are TRBV2 and TRBJ2-7, with D perhaps TRBD1 (5 bases). CDR1 is SNHLY, CDR2 FYNNEI, per germline. The CDR3 totals 15 residues. The V end lost 8 bases, the J end lost 4 bases, and 21 bases lay between the germline ends. DNA of the CDR3: TGTGCCAGCCTCCACCAAGGGGCGGCCTATTACGAGCAGTACTTC. This sequence encodes CASLHQGAAYYEQYF.

This sequence joins TRBV9 and TRBJ1-2; 10 bases fit TRBD1. Germline V gene sequence: CDR1 SGDLS, CDR2 YYNGEE. CDR3 length: 15 residues. The V segment lost 3 bases and the J segment 8 bases; nucleotides outside the gene matches: 10. Written as DNA, the CDR3 is TGTGCCAGCAGCGCGACAGGGGGCGAATCGAGAGGCTACACCTTC. Encoded protein: CASSATGGESRGYTF.

This clone was seen just once. The chain couples TRBV2 to TRBJ2-7; unclear D gene. The CDR3 spans 14 residues. The germline V and J ends were trimmed by 8 bases and 0 bases, with 14 bases remaining between them. Germline V gene data show CDR1 as SNHLY and CDR2 as FYNNEI. The CDR3 coding sequence is TGTGCCAGCCGTCGCTTTGGAGCCTCCTACGAGCAGTACTTC. It codes for CASRRFGASYEQYF.

The gene calls are TRBV9 and TRBJ2-5, with 8 positions matching TRBD1. The junction had 5 bases not matched to a gene; V was cut back by 0 bases and J by 1 base. The CDR3 length is 16 residues. CDR1 SGDLS and CDR2 YYNGEE come from the germline V gene. Here the CDR3 reads CASSVEGQGSQETQYF. The DNA for the CDR3 is TGTGCCAGCAGCGTAGAAGGACAGGGAAGCCAAGAGACCCAGTACTTC.

The chain uses TRBV7-9 and TRBJ1-2, with TRBD1 matching 7 bases. Germline V gives CDR1 SEHNR, CDR2 FQNEAQ (reference sequence). J lost 4 bases, V lost 5 bases, and 7 bases had no gene match. This CDR3 spans 14 amino acids. This CDR3 reads CASSLGGPSYGYTF. Written as DNA, the CDR3 is TGTGCCAGCAGCCTAGGGGGCCCAAGCTATGGCTACACCTTC.

The chain employs TRBV5-6 and TRBJ2-5; 9 nucleotides align to TRBD1. Germline-derived CDR1 and CDR2 are SGHDT and YYEEEE. There are 16 residues in the CDR3. J gave up 6 bases and V 5 bases, and 14 bases lay outside the gene matches. As DNA, the CDR3 is TGTGCCAGCAGTTCCGGGACAGGGACCCAAGTGAAGACCCAGTACTTC. Amino acid sequence: CASSSGTGTQVKTQYF.

The chain links TRBV7-2 to TRBJ2-3; possibly TRBD2 for D (5 bases). Trimming cost V 2 bases and J 6 bases, with 9 bases left between them. Germline lookup yields CDR1 SGHTA and CDR2 FQGNSA. This CDR3 is built from 13 residues. The CDR3 DNA is TGTGCCAGCAGCTTAAGGCGGGCGGATACGCAGTATTTT. Translating it yields CASSLRRADTQYF.

The V gene is TRBV7-9, the J gene TRBJ1-2, with D perhaps matching TRBD1 (5 bases). Germline CDR1 SEHNR, CDR2 FQNEAQ (reference sequence). The CDR3 spans 15 residues. V was clipped by 4 bases and J by 4 bases, with 16 bases between them. The chain's CDR3 is CASSSGPGGSYGYTF. Here the CDR3 DNA reads TGTGCCAGCAGCTCGGGGCCGGGAGGGAGCTATGGCTACACCTTC.

The chain recombines TRBV6-5 with TRBJ2-1; 13 nucleotides match TRBD2. Germline V gene lookup returns CDR1 MNHEY and CDR2 SVGAGI. V lost 8 bases to trimming and J lost 6 bases; unmatched junction nucleotides: 4. The CDR3 has 14 residues. CDR3 amino acids: CASSGLAGANEQFF. CDR3 coding DNA: TGTGCCAGCTCCGGACTAGCGGGGGCCAATGAGCAGTTCTTC.

This sequence joins TRBV18 and TRBJ1-2; 9 bases fit TRBD1. Per the germline V gene, CDR1 is KGHSH and CDR2 is LQKENI. The trim removed 3 bases at V and 4 bases at J, leaving 3 bases unmatched. The CDR3 consists of 14 residues. The CDR3 DNA reads TGTGCCAGCTCACCGGCGGACAGGGGCTATGGCTACACCTTC. Its protein is CASSPADRGYGYTF.

There are a few counts of this clone. The J gene is TRBJ2-3, the V gene TRBV7-5; the D segment call TRBD1 is taken from the table without a DNA check. TRBV7-5 corresponds to a pseudogene. The CDR3 is 18 amino acids. In DNA, the CDR3 is TGTGCCAGAAGCTTAGGGGCCTCGCTACCAAAGAGCACAGATACGCAGTATTTT. Translating gives CARSLGASLPKSTDTQYF.

This chain connects TRBV6-5 to TRBJ2-2; tentatively, D is TRBD1 (5 bases). V was trimmed by 8 bases and J by 3 bases, leaving 13 bases between them. The germline gives CDR1 MNHEY, CDR2 SVGAGI. CDR3 size: 14 residues. CDR3 amino acids: CASAQGGDTGELFF. In DNA, the CDR3 is TGTGCCAGCGCTCAGGGTGGGGACACCGGGGAGCTGTTTTTT.

The chain combines TRBV9 with TRBJ2-5; maybe TRBD1 (5 bases). The J call may not be correct, given that the DNA end is closer to TRBJ2-7. The CDR3 totals 14 residues. Germline CDR1 and CDR2: SGDLS and YYNGEE. CDR3 DNA sequence: TGTGCCAGCAGCGTAGAACAGGCCTCCTACGAGCAGTACTTC. Translation: CASSVEQASYEQYF.